These 15 T cell receptor beta chains share one sample of origin, sequenced in a study of T-cell memory formation after mild COVID-19. Each CDR3 protein gets one entry after TCRdb re-called the 5' RACE reads with MiXCR. Of hundreds of thousands of distinct CDR3 sequences listed, 15% are singletons. The sequencing sample was made of PBMCs or a T cell subset sorted from them (not recorded which). The receptors derive from a man younger than 30 who had mild COVID-19 (a few samples of this study predate the infection). Cell type and time point are not known.

V and J are TRBV5-6 and TRBJ2-7; a possible D gene is TRBD2 (5 bases). The CDR3 has 9 amino acids. V lost 6 bases, J lost 12 bases, and 10 bases lay in between. The germline gives CDR1 SGHDT, CDR2 YYEEEE. CDR3 nucleotide sequence: TGTGCCAGCAAACCCGGGGTGTACTTC. Translation gives CASKPGVYF.

The chain has TRBV29-1 and TRBJ2-1; no definite D call. Trimming took 6 bases from V and 6 from J, leaving 12 bases between them. This CDR3 is built from 12 residues. Germline CDR1 is SQVTM and CDR2 is ANQGSEA. CDR3: CSVASNPNEQFF. The DNA of the CDR3 is TGCAGCGTGGCGTCTAACCCCAATGAGCAGTTCTTC.

This clonotype was picked up many times. The chain carries TRBV12-3 or TRBV12-4 and TRBJ2-1; the D call may be TRBD1 or TRBD2 (5 bases each). V was clipped by 4 bases and J by 0 bases, with 10 bases between them. The CDR3 contains 15 residues. CDR3 region: CASSWGSRSYNEQFF. The CDR3 nucleotides read TGTGCCAGCAGTTGGGGGTCCCGCTCCTACAATGAGCAGTTCTTC.

The rearrangement joins TRBV20-1 to TRBJ2-1; TRBD2 aligns across 13 bases. V lost 6 bases, J lost 0 bases, and 8 bases stayed unmatched. From germline, CDR1 is DFQATT and CDR2 SNEGSKA (reference sequence). CDR3 size: 17 residues. The DNA for the CDR3 is TGCAGTGCCAGGACTAGCGGGGGTACTACCTCCTACAATGAGCAGTTCTTC. Translated: CSARTSGGTTSYNEQFF.

There are a few counts of this clonotype. This chain uses TRBV7-2 with TRBJ2-3; unclear D gene. Trimming removed 6 bases at V and 2 bases at J, with 15 bases between. CDR1 SGHTA and CDR2 FQGNSA come from the germline V gene. The CDR3 has 15 residues. CDR3 in DNA: TGTGCCAGCAGATATCCCGTATCACACACAGATACGCAGTATTTT. Translating it yields CASRYPVSHTDTQYF. The whole variable domain, remainder taken from reference TRBV7-2 and TRBJ2-3, is GAGVSQSPSNKVTEKGKDVELRCDPISGHTALYWYRQSLGQGLEFLIYFQGNSAPDKSGLPSDRFSAERTGGSVSTLTIQRTQQEDSAVYLCASRYPVSHTDTQYFGPGTRLTVL.

A remark on this clonotype: One end of the junction does not line up with germline, which may come from a read error. The DNA for the CDR3 is TGTGCCAGCAGTTTAGTTCGGGGGTTTTCATCCTTC. Its translation: CASSLVRGFSSF. The V gene is TRBV12-3 or TRBV12-4, the J gene TRBJ2-7, with D possibly being TRBD2 (6 bases). CDR3 length equals 12 residues.

This clonotype was detected many times. The rearrangement joins TRBV4-3 to TRBJ2-3; 12 bases are a match to TRBD2. CDR1 and CDR2 from the germline V gene are LGHNA and YSLEER. The CDR3 spans 15 residues. The V gene end was trimmed by 3 bases and the J gene end by 6 bases; junction bases not matched to a gene: 4. In DNA form, the CDR3 reads TGCGCCAGCAGCCAGCTAGCGGGGGGGCCTGATACGCAGTATTTT. Protein sequence: CASSQLAGGPDTQYF.

This clonotype was recorded many times. The junction and the germline gene differ at one end; a read error may be behind it. The rearrangement uses TRBV7-3 and TRBJ2-6, with 8 bases lining up with TRBD1. CDR1 SGHTA and CDR2 FQGTGA come from the germline V gene. This CDR3 has 16 amino acids. CDR3 amino acids: CASSLTGGSGANVLTF. DNA for the CDR3: TGTGCCAGCAGCCTAACAGGGGGCTCTGGGGCCAACGTCCTGACTTTC.

V and J are TRBV5-1 and TRBJ1-2; D unresolved. Germline assignment: CDR1 SGHRS and CDR2 YFSETQ. Trimming cost V 0 bases and J 3 bases, with 12 bases left between them. The CDR3 runs 15 residues. CDR3 DNA sequence: TGCGCCAGCAGCTTGGCGTGGACCTCTGACTATGGCTACACCTTC. Translation: CASSLAWTSDYGYTF.

This clonotype was observed a few times. The chain uses TRBV29-1 and TRBJ2-3; D is perhaps TRBD1 or TRBD2 (5 bases each). The CDR3 spans 16 residues. From germline, CDR1 is SQVTM and CDR2 ANQGSEA. V was trimmed by 0 bases and J by 1 base, leaving 14 bases between them. The CDR3: CSVEDPDRGRTDTQYF. For the CDR3, the DNA is TGCAGCGTTGAAGACCCCGACAGAGGGCGCACAGATACGCAGTATTTT.

This clonotype showed up many times. DNA of the CDR3: TGTGCCAGCAGCTTAGGTTCCCAAGAGACCCAGTACTTC. This sequence encodes CASSLGSQETQYF. The rearrangement uses TRBV7-2 and TRBJ2-5, with D uncertain. V was pared by 1 base and J by 1 base, with 4 bases between. Germline CDR1 and CDR2: SGHTA and FQGNSA. The CDR3 runs 13 residues. Filled out from reference TRBV7-2 and TRBJ2-5, the complete variable domain reads GAGVSQSPSNKVTEKGKDVELRCDPISGHTALYWYRQSLGQGLEFLIYFQGNSAPDKSGLPSDRFSAERTGGSVSTLTIQRTQQEDSAVYLCASSLGSQETQYFGPGTRLLVL.

The genes are TRBV5-4 and TRBJ2-5, with 7 bases aligning to TRBD1. CDR3 size: 14 residues. The germline V gene encodes CDR1 SGHNT and CDR2 YYREEE (reference sequence). V trimming: 4 bases; J trimming: 0 bases; junction bases outside the gene matches: 3. CDR3 DNA: TGTGCCAGCAGCGTGACAGGGAACCAAGAGACCCAGTACTTC. It yields the protein CASSVTGNQETQYF.

The V call is TRBV7-9, the J call TRBJ2-5; TRBD2 aligns across 12 bases. Losses at the gene ends were 0 bases for V and 7 bases for J; bases not matched to a gene: 0. The CDR3 is made up of 14 amino acids. Germline V gives CDR1 SEHNR, CDR2 FQNEAQ (reference sequence). The CDR3: CASSLATSGRTQYF. CDR3 sequence (DNA): TGTGCCAGCAGCTTAGCGACTAGCGGGAGGACCCAGTACTTC. Using reference TRBV7-9 and TRBJ2-5 for the parts outside the CDR3, the full variable domain is DTGVSQNPRHKITKRGQNVTFRCDPISEHNRLYWYRQTLGQGPEFLTYFQNEAQLEKSRLLSDRFSAERPKGSFSTLEIQRTEQGDSAMYLCASSLATSGRTQYFGPGTRLLVL.

This clonotype was recorded a few times. The chain carries TRBV18 and TRBJ1-6, with 9 nucleotides matching TRBD1. J lost 6 bases, V lost 3 bases, and 3 bases had no gene match. Germline CDR1 and CDR2: KGHSH and LQKENI. The CDR3 sequence is 15 residues long. Here the CDR3 DNA reads TGTGCCAGCTCACCTCCGGGACAGGGTAATTCACCCCTCCACTTT. This translates into CASSPPGQGNSPLHF.

A few counts support this clonotype. V is TRBV5-1 and J is TRBJ2-5; D might be TRBD1 (5 bases). CDR1 is SGHRS, CDR2 YFSETQ, per germline. There are 15 residues in the CDR3. V was pared by 1 base and J by 3 bases, with 13 bases between. The CDR3 nucleotides are TGCGCCAGCAGCTTGCTAGGACAAAGCGAAGAGACCCAGTACTTC. It yields the protein CASSLLGQSEETQYF.